This T cell receptor beta chain was captured in a study of T cell responses to AZD1222 COVID-19 vaccine. With respect to this clone: What it recognizes is unknown.

V was pared by 6 bases and J by 10 bases, with 13 bases of the junction left unmatched. Germline-derived CDR1 and CDR2 are SNHLY and FYNNEI. This CDR3 region has 16 residues. Study outcomes and limitations: Among the donors, most were white British and more were female, and clonal diversity was possibly underestimated. Spike-specific TCR depth and breadth grew after two AZD1222 doses.

Data came from immunoSEQ multiplex PCR; TCRdb stores just in-frame clones and leaves some out. The sample shows 250,000 or so clones, more than 85% of them seen only once. The receptor comes from an adult in good health. The specimen comprised peripheral blood, sampled on day 0 of AZD1222 vaccination. The chain couples TRBV2 to TRBJ1-6; 9 nucleotides match TRBD1. The CDR3 here is CASSANQQGAGSPLHF. DNA of the CDR3: TGTGCCAGCAGCGCTAACCAACAGGGGGCTGGGTCACCCCTCCACTTT.